This T cell receptor beta chain was retrieved from a study of shared clonotypes between healthy human individuals. TCRdb keeps only in-frame clones here, not all; method: immunoSEQ multiplex PCR. Altogether under 1 million clones are present, 85% to 95% being singletons, with the ten largest covering 20% to 30%. CD45RO-negative cells were positively selected for CCR7, leaving out terminally differentiated effector memory CD45RA+ cells. What was sequenced was naive CD8+ T cells sorted from blood. The clonotype comes from a man under 40 in good health.

The CDR3 bases are TGTGCCAGCAGTGCACAGGGGCCCAATCAGCCCCAGCATTTT. Its protein is CASSAQGPNQPQHF. The genes are TRBV27 and TRBJ1-5, with 7 bases that match TRBD1. Germline V gene data show CDR1 as MNHEY and CDR2 as SMNVEV (reference sequence). This CDR3 has 14 amino acids. After removal of 5 bases from V and 3 bases from J, the junction contained 4 bases not matched to a gene.